This paragraph covers one TCR beta chain sequence. The antigen it binds to is not known. No per-base quality is available; no much larger clone lies one base away. The record originates from a study of cytomegalovirus exposure and HLA in healthy donors (TCRdb year 2017). In the study overall: In an earlier analysis of under 600 of the donors, under 300 Gb of sequence data and 117 million unique TCR beta sequences from about 180 million T cells were reported. An early release covering 550 to 650 HLA-typed donors comprised 250 to 350 gigabases of sequencing data and around 86 million unique TCR sequences. Of the roughly 390 genotyped donors, approximately 81% were placed in the genetic ancestry cluster associated with self-reported Caucasian donors. The study aimed to test whether signatures of past pathogen exposure could be identified by cataloging public T cell receptors. The T cell repertoires of 666 subjects were profiled by immunosequencing and related to cytomegalovirus serostatus. In addition to the first cohort of around 670 subjects, a separate validation cohort of around 110 different subjects was used. High-throughput TCR immunosequencing, statistical association of individual TCRs with disease status, and machine learning were combined to predict cytomegalovirus infection status. In a later analysis, previously published TCR beta repertoires from hundreds of donors were re-analyzed and high-resolution HLA genotyping was added so that TCR occurrence patterns could be studied. In the later analysis, no new phenotypic data were used to find candidate immune exposures; instead, reliance was placed on TCR beta sequences and their occurrence across donors. To decide whether each TCR beta V gene segment behaved as functional or pseudogenic, an earlier analysis of over 500 of the donors relied on high-throughput TCR beta sequencing. Alongside the repertoire data, information on donor age, sex, ethnicity and CMV serostatus was compiled. In a later genetic analysis, genome-wide SNP genotypes for about 55% of the 666 donors were used, and that subset was treated as a discovery cohort. Every repertoire in the discovery cohort had been generated on one and the same sequencing platform. Both class I and class II loci were covered by HLA typing, at four-digit resolution. Typing coverage differed by locus: A, B, C, DRB1 and DQB1 were typed in about 620-640 donors, DQA1 in 500 to 550, DPA1 in 600 to 610, and DPB1 in 472. Roughly five DR-DQ haplotypes were treated as single units for association and clustering because of strong linkage in the cohort. Among around 400 genotyped donors of the cohort, an average of around 240,000 unique TCR beta nucleotide sequences were sequenced per donor, roughly a sixth of them non-productive. Results the study describes overall, beyond this receptor: Because counts were too low, approximately 18 rarely observed V segments, including chromosome 9 orphons, were excluded from the earlier analysis of around 590 of the donors. Sequencing depth was assumed to be roughly uniform across donors in the presence/absence analyses, though that assumption may not hold. The authors suggested that the approach could potentially be generalized to other disease states and immunological phenotypes. The study gave a list of 150 to 200 TCR beta chains associated with cytomegalovirus. Specific HLA alleles were associated with 15,000 to 20,000 TCR beta sequences at a false discovery rate of 0.05 in a later analysis. A few of the identified cytomegalovirus-associated TCR beta chains were confirmed in vitro to be specific for cytomegalovirus antigens. Some IMGT-functional V segments, including TRBV6-2 and TRBV6-3, could not be told apart with the 87-base-pair reads, so those segments were excluded. According to a later analysis, most CMV-associated TCR beta chains appeared to be HLA-restricted, and the HLA associations seemed to be driven largely by CMV exposure. While some public TCRs were present in many individuals, most TCR sequences turned up only very rarely across donors. Broadly in line with IMGT annotations, most TCR beta V segments showed up in productive rearrangements about 87% or about 30% of the time in an earlier analysis of under 700 of the donors. In a later analysis, HLA-associated TCR beta chains showed more clonal expansion and lower generation probabilities than non-associated chains that were equally common. Linkage disequilibrium might explain the correlated functional status among segregating V segments, but an unknown experimental factor could not be excluded. The classifier was reported to diagnose cytomegalovirus status with high specificity and sensitivity in both the original cohort and the validation cohort. In a later analysis, TCR association rates were found to vary across HLA loci, with the most associated TCRs seen for DRB1 alleles and the fewest for HLA-C alleles. Because HLA typing was missing for some donors at each locus, association tests included only the typed subset. In a later genetic analysis, a missense DCLRE1C variant was associated with V-gene and J-gene trimming of TCR beta chains, and the association was replicated in an independent cohort. A cluster of highly shared sequence variants was judged likely to represent a technical artifact of the sequencing pipeline. This cohort had only TCR beta chains sequenced, and the lack of alpha or paired-chain data limited which features could be detected. A further reported finding was that TCR beta sequences accurately predicted the HLA-A and HLA-B alleles for most subjects in the first cohort. When HLA alleles, especially DR and DQ, strongly co-occurred, attributing TCR associations to individual alleles was difficult. In a later genetic analysis, fewer N-insertions in productive TCRs were reported among donors in an Asian-associated ancestry cluster than the roughly 670-donor mean. A later analysis reported that several top co-occurrence clusters appeared linked to parvovirus B19, influenza, CMV and Epstein-Barr virus. For the cohort, immune exposure information was limited to CMV serostatus.

The cohort was made up of 666 healthy bone marrow donors. All cohort members were sampled while nominally healthy, although unrecorded immune exposures were likely present. The donor tested CMV seronegative, placing the donor among the roughly 340 seronegative members of the cohort. A peripheral blood sample was provided by each donor, and peripheral blood mononuclear cells were used for TCR beta sequencing. The Qiagen DNeasy Blood Extraction Kit was used to extract genomic DNA from the blood cell samples. Reading from cysteine to phenylalanine, the CDR3 counts 14 amino acids. The entry retains the CDR3 DNA only, 42 bases that are in frame from base 1. A distance of 13 bases separates the germline ends of V and J, which lose 2 bases and 4 bases respectively. From a lookup of the germline V gene, CDR1 and CDR2 are SGHRS and YFSETQ. Receptor libraries were prepared by the immunoSEQ multiplex PCR assay. For the multiplex PCR, a mixture combining 60 forward primers for TCR Vbeta segments and 13 reverse primers for TCR Jbeta segments was used. The CDR3 region of rearranged TCR beta genes was amplified from genomic DNA by a multiplex PCR assay. The Illumina HiSeq System was used to sequence the amplified TCR beta libraries as 87-base-pair reads. Regarding the original processing steps: Across the 670 or so repertoires, a later analysis counted tens of millions of unique TCR beta chains, around 11 million of which were shared by at least two donors. To remove PCR and sequencing errors, raw reads were error-corrected and collapsed into unique sequences using a nearest-neighbor algorithm that merged closely related sequences. V, D and J gene segments were assigned by aligning CDR3 sequences to IMGT reference sequences. For a sequence to be retained, a match of at least six nucleotides was required to both a V gene segment and a J gene segment. A rearrangement counted as productive if the CDR3 had no stop codons and remained in frame with V and J, and every other rearrangement counted as non-productive. Following IMGT convention, CDR3 was defined as the stretch from the second conserved V-encoded cysteine up to the conserved J-encoded phenylalanine. The earlier analysis of fewer than 750 of the donors excluded sequences that lacked an unambiguous match to a single V gene segment. An earlier analysis of about 600 of the donors called V segments functional above 56.7% productive rearrangements and segregating when the between-donor standard deviation exceeded 5%. A statistical classification framework was built to diagnose cytomegalovirus status from the catalog of TCR beta chain sequences. A later analysis assigned V and J genes by comparing TCR nucleotide sequences with IMGT/GENE-DB human TR gene sequences. In a later analysis, CDR3 sequences and most-parsimonious VDJ recombination scenarios were assigned using the TCRdist pipeline. In a later analysis, each TCR beta chain was defined by its CDR3 amino acid sequence together with its V-gene family, and reads without a unique V-gene family were excluded. To address suspected cross-contamination and a sequencing artifact, a later analysis removed roughly 580 highly shared, low-generation-probability nucleotide sequences. In a later analysis, a clonal expansion index for each public chain was calculated from normalized within-repertoire ranks of inferred template counts. In a later analysis, generation probabilities were computed with a VDJ recombination model fitted to out-of-frame rearrangements, and the resulting probabilities were checked against IGoR. Hypergeometric tests were used in a later analysis to score TCR-TCR, TCR-HLA and TCR-CMV co-occurrence, with a repertoire-size bias correction applied to the TCR pairs. In a later analysis, false discovery rates were estimated by permuting HLA or CMV assignments 20 times. In a later analysis, co-occurring TCRs were grouped with DBSCAN, and TCRdist sequence similarity was added when clustering was performed within HLA-allele-positive subsets. For co-occurrence clustering, repertoires with fewer than 30,000 or more than 120,000 public chains were excluded, along with a handful of repertoires with anomalous nucleotide sharing. The table was pulled from immuneACCESS by TCRdb, which kept in-frame rearrangements only. Such tables lose some clones; where checked, under half of the loss comes from unresolved V genes, and the rest has no known cause. That table supplies the V and J calls and clone size; D and trimming were determined from the DNA. The sample includes some 210,000 clones, with 85% to 90% observed a single time. The ten largest clones add up to 1% to 1.5% of the sample.

The sample taken for sequencing was PBMCs. Recombination connected TRBV5-1 to TRBJ2-7; TRBD2 is a possible D gene, resting on 6 matching bases. The origin of this receptor is a man aged 30 to 39 in good health and CMV-seronegative. The DNA reads TGCGCCAGCAGCTTAGTGGCGGGGAGTTACGAGCAGTACTTC. Its product reads: CASSLVAGSYEQYF.